The present TCR beta chain was sequenced within a study of T cell clonotyping in hematopoietic cell transplantation. The method was immunoSEQ multiplex PCR; TCRdb's version includes in-frame clones alone and lacks a portion of them. In the table there are roughly 13,000 clones, roughly 83% of which are singletons. The time point denotes: recipient sample about 28 days before transplant, after cytoreduction. The germline CDR1 and CDR2 sequences are GTSNPN and SVGIG (reference sequence). The CDR3 totals 15 residues. The ends were cut back, 4 bases at V and 5 bases at J, with 17 bases in the middle. This specimen consisted of peripheral blood mononuclear cells, obtained before stem cell transplant. This sequence originates from a man aged 60-69 years with acute myeloid leukemia. Some clones in this sample may be carry-over from other donors' samples. V is TRBV30 and J is TRBJ2-2; D possibly corresponds to TRBD2 (6 bases). CDR3 DNA sequence: TGTGCCTGGATGCTGGCGGGACGCCATACCGGGGAGCTGTTTTTT. The encoded protein is CAWMLAGRHTGELFF.